The TCR beta chain described here comes from a study of early stage breast cancer tumors. Study-level background: Of some 17 invasive breast tumors, about a dozen were hormone receptor-positive, HER2-negative. Regarding the study as a whole: Chain pairing and CD4, CD8 or FOXP3 expression were not captured. Tumors had roughly 2.4-fold higher T cell density and higher clonality than adjacent normal breast tissue. Enriched TCRB sequences shared across patients were mostly commonly generated sequences.

Profiling relied on immunoSEQ multiplex PCR, and the TCRdb table lists in-frame clones only, not all of them. The sample includes tens of thousands of clones, around three quarters seen only once; the top ten take around 34%. This clone was seen only a few times. Its target is unknown. The V end lost 2 bases, the J end lost 0 bases, and 8 bases lay between the germline ends. CDR3 size: 16 residues. Germline CDR1 reads SGHTA; CDR2 reads FQGTGA. The chain combines TRBV7-3 with TRBJ2-6, with D perhaps matching TRBD1 (6 bases). This clonotype was obtained from a person aged 45-60 years with breast cancer. The sample taken for sequencing was blood. CDR3 in amino acids: CASSLQGNSGANVLTF. Written as DNA, the CDR3 is TGTGCCAGCAGCTTACAGGGGAACTCTGGGGCCAACGTCCTGACTTTC.